A single T cell receptor beta chain is shown here with its context. Original data processing: From reference gene primer amplification, estimates of nucleated cell counts were derived. Sequencing was performed with immunoSEQ multiplex PCR; in TCRdb, only in-frame clones are kept and a portion is missing. V and J calls plus clone size are reproduced from that table; the DNA served to infer D and trimming. The data show approximately 170,000 clones, approximately 80% seen once. Cohort assignment relied on participant-reported clinical history. All recovered Cohort 3 donors got two negative PCRs, got clearance, or saw symptom resolution. These data belong to a study of blood T cell repertoires in COVID-19. Overall study context: PBMCs, B-cell-depleted T cells, or T cells provided the cDNA or gDNA that made up the material.

The CDR3 sequence is 15 residues long. V lost 5 bases, J lost 5 bases, and 9 bases stayed unmatched. Germline V lookup: CDR1 MNHEY, CDR2 SMNVEV (reference sequence). Sequencing used PBMCs or T cells enriched from blood (not recorded which). V gene TRBV27 combines with J gene TRBJ1-5; 7 bases are shared with TRBD1. This receptor was identified in a man aged 45 to 65 who had recovered from COVID-19. The CDR3 loop is CASSGRTGYHQPQHF. The CDR3 DNA reads as TGTGCCAGCAGTGGCCGGACAGGTTACCATCAGCCCCAGCATTTT.